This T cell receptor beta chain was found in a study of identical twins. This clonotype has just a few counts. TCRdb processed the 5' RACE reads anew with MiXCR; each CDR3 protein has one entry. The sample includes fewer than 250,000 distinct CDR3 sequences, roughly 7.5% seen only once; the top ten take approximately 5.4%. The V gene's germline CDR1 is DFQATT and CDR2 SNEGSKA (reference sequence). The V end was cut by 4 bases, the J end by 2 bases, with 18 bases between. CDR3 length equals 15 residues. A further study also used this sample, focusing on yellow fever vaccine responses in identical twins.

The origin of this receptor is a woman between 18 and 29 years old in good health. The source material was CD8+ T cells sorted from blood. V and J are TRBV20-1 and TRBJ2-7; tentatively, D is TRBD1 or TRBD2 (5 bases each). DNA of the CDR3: TGCAGTGCTAATGGGTACGGGACGGATCCCTACGAGCAGTACTTC. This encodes CSANGYGTDPYEQYF.